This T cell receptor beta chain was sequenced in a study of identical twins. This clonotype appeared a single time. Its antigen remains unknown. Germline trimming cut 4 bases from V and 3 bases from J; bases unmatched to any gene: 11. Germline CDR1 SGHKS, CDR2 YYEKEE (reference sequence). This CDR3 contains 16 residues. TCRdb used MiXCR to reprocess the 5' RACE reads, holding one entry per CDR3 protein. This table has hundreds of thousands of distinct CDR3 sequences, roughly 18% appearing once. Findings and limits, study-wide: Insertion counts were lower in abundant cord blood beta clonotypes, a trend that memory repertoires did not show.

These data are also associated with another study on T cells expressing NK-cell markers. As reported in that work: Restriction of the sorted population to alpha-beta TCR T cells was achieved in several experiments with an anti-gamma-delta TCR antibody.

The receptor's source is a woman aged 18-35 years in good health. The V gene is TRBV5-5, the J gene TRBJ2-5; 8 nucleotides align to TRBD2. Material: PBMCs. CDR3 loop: CASSRGRQAGEETQYF. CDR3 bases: TGTGCCAGCAGCCGAGGCCGCCAAGCGGGGGAAGAGACCCAGTACTTC.